The rows below give T cell receptor beta chains drawn from one sample of a study of blood T cell repertoires in COVID-19. Profiling relied on immunoSEQ multiplex PCR, and the TCRdb table lists in-frame clones only, not all of them. The sample carries 80,000 or so clones, roughly 85% recorded once. Sequenced material: peripheral blood. These receptors all stem from a man aged 60 to 69 with COVID-19, enrolled during active disease. Both conserved end residues are part of each CDR3. A D gene is named only where the DNA matches it firmly. Clone size appears in some rows only: once, few, many, or a class for an expanded clone.

CDR3: CASSRGQSKGEQYF
DNA: TGTGCCAGCAGCCGAGGACAGTCCAAGGGCGAGCAGTACTTC
D: NA
V: TRBV3-1/TRBV3-2
size: NA
J: TRBJ2-7

CDR3: CASSPGGNMNTEAFF
DNA: TGTGCCAGCAGCCCCGGGGGGAACATGAACACTGAAGCTTTCTTT
D: NA
V: TRBV7-3
size: NA
J: TRBJ1-1

CDR3: CASRNGRDRGNEKLFF
DNA: TGTGCCAGTAGAAACGGCCGGGACAGGGGGAATGAAAAACTGTTTTTT
D: TRBD1
V: TRBV19
size: few
J: TRBJ1-4

CDR3: CASSSPGGGTDTQYF
DNA: TGTGCCAGCAGCTCGCCGGGCGGGGGCACAGATACGCAGTATTTT
D: NA
V: TRBV7-9
size: NA
J: TRBJ2-3

CDR3: CASSEVPRGNEQYF
DNA: TGCGCCAGCAGTGAGGTTCCGCGAGGGAACGAGCAGTACTTC
D: NA
V: TRBV10-1
size: NA
J: TRBJ2-7

CDR3: CASSLDRERTDTQYF
DNA: TGTGCCAGCAGCTTGGACAGGGAGCGCACAGATACGCAGTATTTT
D: TRBD1
V: TRBV11-1
size: NA
J: TRBJ2-3

CDR3: CASSPLTSGELFF
DNA: TGTGCCAGCAGCCCCCTGACTAGCGGGGAGCTGTTTTTT
D: NA
V: TRBV11-2
size: NA
J: TRBJ2-2

CDR3: CASSKGQSYEQYF
DNA: TGTGCCAGCAGCAAAGGACAGTCCTACGAGCAGTACTTC
D: NA
V: TRBV21-1
size: NA
J: TRBJ2-7

CDR3: CASSQAGSGGYTF
DNA: TGTGCCAGCAGCCAAGCAGGGTCCGGTGGCTACACCTTC
D: NA
V: TRBV3-1/TRBV3-2
size: NA
J: TRBJ1-2

CDR3: CASSEAAVTGELFF
DNA: TGTGCCAGCAGTGAAGCAGCCGTAACCGGGGAGCTGTTTTTT
D: NA
V: TRBV6-1
size: NA
J: TRBJ2-2

CDR3: CASSLGGQVTGELFF
DNA: TGCGCCAGCAGCTTGGGGGGACAAGTAACCGGGGAGCTGTTTTTT
D: NA
V: TRBV5-1
size: NA
J: TRBJ2-2

CDR3: CASSPRTGGNTEAFF
DNA: TGTGCCAGTAGTCCCCGGACAGGTGGGAACACTGAAGCTTTCTTT
D: TRBD1
V: TRBV19
size: NA
J: TRBJ1-1

CDR3: CASSTRAEREMEYEQYF
DNA: TGTGCCAGCAGCACGAGAGCGGAGCGGGAGATGGAATACGAGCAGTACTTC
D: TRBD2
V: TRBV11-2
size: NA
J: TRBJ2-7

CDR3: CASSHDRVNSPLHF
DNA: TGTGCCAGCAGCCACGACAGGGTCAATTCACCCCTCCACTTT
D: TRBD1
V: TRBV7-3
size: NA
J: TRBJ1-6

CDR3: CATSDQFTGELFF
DNA: TGTGCCACCAGTGATCAGTTTACCGGGGAGCTGTTTTTT
D: NA
V: TRBV24-1
size: NA
J: TRBJ2-2

CDR3: CASSEQRDTGELFF
DNA: TGTGCCAGCAGTGAACAACGGGACACCGGGGAGCTGTTTTTT
D: NA
V: TRBV2
size: NA
J: TRBJ2-2

CDR3: CASTPTEGPNTEAFF
DNA: TGTGCCAGCACCCCTACAGAGGGTCCGAACACTGAAGCTTTCTTT
D: NA
V: TRBV6-5
size: NA
J: TRBJ1-1

CDR3: CASSPWGGASNQPQHF
DNA: TGCGCCAGCAGCCCCTGGGGAGGAGCTAGCAATCAGCCCCAGCATTTT
D: NA
V: TRBV5-1
size: NA
J: TRBJ1-5

CDR3: CASSEASYSGTGELFF
DNA: TGTGCCAGCAGTGAAGCCTCCTATAGTGGCACCGGGGAGCTGTTTTTT
D: NA
V: TRBV2
size: NA
J: TRBJ2-2

CDR3: CATSPSGRENTEAFF
DNA: TGTGCCACCAGTCCATCAGGTCGGGAAAACACTGAAGCTTTCTTT
D: NA
V: TRBV24-1
size: once
J: TRBJ1-1

CDR3: CASSTVGGQPQHF
DNA: TGTGCCAGTAGTACAGTTGGCGGTCAGCCCCAGCATTTT
D: NA
V: TRBV19
size: once
J: TRBJ1-5

CDR3: CASSLTGYGYTF
DNA: TGTGCCAGCAGCCTGACAGGGTATGGCTACACCTTC
D: TRBD1
V: TRBV5-4
size: once
J: TRBJ1-2

CDR3: CASSIISDRGHGYTF
DNA: TGTGCCAGTAGTATAATCTCGGACAGAGGTCATGGCTACACCTTC
D: NA
V: TRBV19
size: NA
J: TRBJ1-2

CDR3: CASTKGGVGPDTQYF
DNA: TGTGCCAGCACCAAAGGGGGGGTAGGGCCAGATACGCAGTATTTT
D: NA
V: TRBV28
size: NA
J: TRBJ2-3

CDR3: CASSLAGSSYNEQFF
DNA: TGCGCCAGCAGCTTGGCGGGGAGCTCCTACAATGAGCAGTTCTTC
D: NA
V: TRBV5-1
size: NA
J: TRBJ2-1

CDR3: CASSPRDSYGYTF
DNA: TGTGCCAGCAGTCCTAGGGACAGCTATGGCTACACCTTC
D: TRBD1
V: TRBV12-3/TRBV12-4
size: few
J: TRBJ1-2

CDR3: CASSLTRSYGYTF
DNA: TGTGCCAGCAGTTTAACGAGAAGTTATGGCTACACCTTC
D: NA
V: TRBV12-3/TRBV12-4
size: once
J: TRBJ1-2

CDR3: CASSEQGVLWGYTF
DNA: TGTGCCAGCAGTGAACAGGGTGTGCTTTGGGGCTACACCTTC
D: NA
V: TRBV25-1
size: NA
J: TRBJ1-2

CDR3: CASSLHRLSGNTIYF
DNA: TGTGCCAGCAGCTTACACAGGCTCTCTGGAAACACCATATATTTT
D: NA
V: TRBV11-2
size: NA
J: TRBJ1-3

CDR3: CASSQDGSGSHEQFF
DNA: TGTGCCAGCAGCCAAGATGGCAGCGGGAGTCATGAGCAGTTCTTC
D: TRBD2
V: TRBV3-1/TRBV3-2
size: NA
J: TRBJ2-1

CDR3: CAISKRQGLNDGYTF
DNA: TGTGCCATCAGTAAAAGACAGGGACTTAACGATGGCTACACCTTC
D: TRBD1
V: TRBV10-3
size: NA
J: TRBJ1-2

CDR3: CASSRVGGDYNEQFF
DNA: TGTGCCAGCAGTAGGGTCGGGGGGGACTACAATGAGCAGTTCTTC
D: TRBD2
V: TRBV2
size: few
J: TRBJ2-1

CDR3: CASSLALSGNSYNEQFF
DNA: TGTGCCAGCAGCTTGGCCTTGAGCGGGAACTCCTACAATGAGCAGTTCTTC
D: TRBD2
V: TRBV5-6
size: NA
J: TRBJ2-1

CDR3: CASSLLQGTDTQYF
DNA: TGTGCCAGCAGCTTACTACAGGGCACAGATACGCAGTATTTT
D: NA
V: TRBV7-9
size: NA
J: TRBJ2-3

CDR3: CASSSGSRRTYNEQFF
DNA: TGTGCCAGCAGCTCGGGATCCCGGAGGACCTACAATGAGCAGTTCTTC
D: NA
V: TRBV5-4
size: NA
J: TRBJ2-1

CDR3: CASRPARDRISTDTQYF
DNA: TGTGCCAGTAGACCCGCCCGAGACAGGATCAGCACAGATACGCAGTATTTT
D: NA
V: TRBV19
size: NA
J: TRBJ2-3

CDR3: CASSPSQGARGEKLFF
DNA: TGTGCCAGCAGCCCCTCCCAGGGGGCGCGTGGGGAAAAACTGTTTTTT
D: TRBD1
V: TRBV3-1/TRBV3-2
size: NA
J: TRBJ1-4

CDR3: CASSYSAGRGYTF
DNA: TGTGCCAGCAGTTACTCGGCAGGGCGTGGCTACACCTTC
D: NA
V: TRBV6-5
size: few
J: TRBJ1-2

CDR3: CASSSLSRSGNTIYF
DNA: TGTGCCAGCAGCTCACTGTCGAGGTCTGGAAACACCATATATTTT
D: NA
V: TRBV7-6
size: NA
J: TRBJ1-3

CDR3: CASSPLVDTGELFF
DNA: TGCGCCAGCAGCCCACTAGTCGACACCGGGGAGCTGTTTTTT
D: NA
V: TRBV5-1
size: NA
J: TRBJ2-2

CDR3: CASSYHHRVRNYGYTF
DNA: TGTGCCAGCAGTTACCACCACAGGGTTAGAAACTATGGCTACACCTTC
D: NA
V: TRBV6-2/TRBV6-3
size: NA
J: TRBJ1-2

CDR3: CASSEPGQGVGSNQPQHF
DNA: TGTGCCAGCAGTGAACCGGGACAGGGGGTTGGCAGCAATCAGCCCCAGCATTTT
D: TRBD1
V: TRBV6-1
size: NA
J: TRBJ1-5

CDR3: CASTGQGDTEAFF
DNA: TGTGCCTCCACGGGACAGGGTGACACTGAAGCTTTCTTT
D: TRBD1
V: TRBV30
size: NA
J: TRBJ1-1

CDR3: CASSGNNSPLHF
DNA: TGTGCCAGCAGCGGCAATAATTCACCCCTCCACTTT
D: NA
V: TRBV7-2
size: NA
J: TRBJ1-6